The 20 T cell receptor beta chains below were found in one sample sequenced in a study of blood T cell repertoires in COVID-19. Profiled with immunoSEQ multiplex PCR; TCRdb holds only in-frame clones, not every one. The table lists roughly 170,000 clones, 80% to 90% of them singletons, with about 0.95% in the top ten. Material for sequencing was peripheral blood. The receptors were gathered from a young woman who had recovered from COVID-19.

The CDR3 DNA is TGTGCCAGCAGTTACCCTCCAGCGGGGGCCCCCCTGCACACCGGGGAGCTGTTTTTT. Translation gives CASSYPPAGAPLHTGELFF. The chain employs TRBV6-2 or TRBV6-3 and TRBJ2-2; 8 bases line up with TRBD2. This CDR3 has 19 amino acids. The V gene end was trimmed by 2 bases and the J gene end by 3 bases; junction bases not matched to a gene: 14. The germline V gene encodes CDR1 MNHEY and CDR2 SVGEGT.

This chain connects TRBV2 to TRBJ1-1; 8 positions agree with TRBD1. The germline V gene has CDR1 SNHLY and CDR2 FYNNEI. J was trimmed by 5 bases and V by 7 bases; bases with no gene match: 6. The CDR3 consists of 13 residues. CDR3: CASMGTGGTEAFF. CDR3 bases: TGTGCCAGCATGGGGACAGGAGGTACTGAAGCTTTCTTT.

This clone has just a few counts. This chain connects TRBV10-3 to TRBJ2-7, with a possible D match to TRBD1 (6 bases). The CDR3 loop spans 13 amino acids. Germline lookup yields CDR1 ENHRY and CDR2 SYGVKD. The V end lost 5 bases, the J end lost 2 bases, and 10 bases lay between the germline ends. DNA of the CDR3: TGTGCCATCAGTAAAGGGGGAGCCTACGAGCAGTACGTC. Translating gives CAISKGGAYEQYV.

The rearrangement joins TRBV10-3 to TRBJ2-1; D is possibly TRBD1 (6 bases). Trimming took off 10 bases at V and 3 bases at J, with 10 bases between the two ends. CDR1 and CDR2 from the germline V gene are ENHRY and SYGVKD. The CDR3 length is 12 residues. CDR3 protein: CATLDSYNEQFF. As DNA, the CDR3 is TGTGCCACCCTGGACAGCTACAATGAGCAGTTCTTC.

The chain links TRBV9 to TRBJ1-2; weak D call: TRBD1 (6 bases). Deletions cut 3 bases from V and 3 bases from J, with 15 bases between. The germline V gene encodes CDR1 SGDLS and CDR2 YYNGEE. This CDR3 contains 15 residues. The CDR3 DNA reads TGTGCCAGCAGCGGATACAGGGAGTTCCACTATGGCTACACCTTC. Protein: CASSGYREFHYGYTF.

This chain connects TRBV12-3 or TRBV12-4 to TRBJ2-1; maybe TRBD2 (5 bases). Trimming took off 3 bases at V and 15 bases at J, with 15 bases between the two ends. This CDR3 comprises 12 residues. The CDR3 DNA sequence: TGTGCCAGCAGTTTCGGGCGGGTCCCATCGTTCTTC. Translating gives CASSFGRVPSFF.

The V call is TRBV6-6, the J call TRBJ2-1; TRBD2 agrees at 9 bases. This CDR3 has 15 residues. CDR1 is MNHNY, CDR2 SVGAGI, per germline (reference sequence). The V segment lost 7 bases and the J segment 8 bases; nucleotides outside the gene matches: 12. The CDR3, as DNA: TGTGCCAGCACCCCACGCGGGAGGGTAGGCGATGAGCAGTTCTTC. Its protein product is CASTPRGRVGDEQFF.

The gene calls are TRBV10-3 and TRBJ2-7, with 8 bases matching TRBD1. The V segment lost 3 bases and the J segment 7 bases; nucleotides outside the gene matches: 11. Germline values: CDR1 ENHRY, CDR2 SYGVKD. This CDR3 contains 15 residues. The CDR3 DNA sequence: TGTGCCATCAGTGATTTTAGGACAGGGTCGGGGGAGCAGTACTTC. Its translation: CAISDFRTGSGEQYF.

On this clone itself: Other DNA sequences in this specimen translate into the identical CDR3. V and J are TRBV14 and TRBJ1-1; D perhaps matches TRBD1 (5 bases). This CDR3 is built from 11 residues. Between the trimmed V and J ends, which lost 2 bases and 7 bases, there was a span of 5 bases. The germline CDR1 and CDR2 sequences are SGHDN and FVKESK. The CDR3 is CASSQRGEAFF. DNA for the CDR3: TGTGCCAGCAGCCAAAGGGGTGAAGCTTTCTTT.

The chain is built from TRBV9 and TRBJ1-2, with TRBD1 identical over 7 bases. This CDR3 has 14 amino acids. The J segment lost 2 bases and the V segment lost 5 bases, leaving 6 bases of the junction unmatched. CDR1 is SGDLS and CDR2 is YYNGEE in the germline V gene. For the CDR3, the DNA is TGTGCCAGCAGTAACAGGGGCCCCAACTATGGCTACACCTTC. It specifies CASSNRGPNYGYTF.

This clone is a singleton in its sample. V gene TRBV4-1 combines with J gene TRBJ2-1; D is undetermined. This CDR3 comprises 16 residues. Between the trimmed V and J ends, which lost 4 bases and 4 bases, there was a span of 17 bases. Germline assignment: CDR1 MGHRA and CDR2 YSYEKL. The CDR3 is CASSRSVGARYNEQFF. CDR3 coding DNA: TGCGCCAGCAGCCGATCCGTAGGCGCTAGATACAATGAGCAGTTCTTC.

The rearrangement joins TRBV13 to TRBJ1-1; 8 nucleotides match TRBD1. The CDR3 consists of 14 residues. V dropped 3 bases and J dropped 0; count of bases not matched to a gene: 0. Germline CDR1 reads PRHDT; CDR2 reads FYEKMQ (reference sequence). The CDR3 sequence: CASSLDRVNTEAFF. In DNA form, the CDR3 reads TGTGCCAGCAGCTTGGACAGGGTGAACACTGAAGCTTTCTTT.

This clone was detected only once. The chain links TRBV2 to TRBJ2-2; TRBD2 matches 7 bases. This CDR3 has 15 amino acids. Germline CDR1 is SNHLY and CDR2 is FYNNEI. After removal of 7 bases from V and 2 bases from J, the junction contained 7 bases not matched to a gene. The CDR3 spells CASIPSGLNTGELFF. The CDR3, as DNA: TGTGCCAGCATCCCTAGCGGCCTTAACACCGGGGAGCTGTTTTTT.

The chain has TRBV5-4 and TRBJ1-2; 8 nucleotides align to TRBD1. The CDR3 is made up of 15 amino acids. Germline CDR1 and CDR2: SGHNT and YYREEE (reference sequence). Germline trimming cut 3 bases from V and 4 bases from J; bases unmatched to any gene: 8. This CDR3 is CASSSGQGPGYGYTF. CDR3 in DNA: TGTGCCAGCAGCTCTGGACAGGGTCCGGGCTATGGCTACACCTTC. Variable domain in full (rest from reference TRBV5-4 and TRBJ1-2): ETGVTQSPTHLIKTRGQQVTLRCSSQSGHNTVSWYQQALGQGPQFIFQYYREEENGRGNFPPRFSGLQFPNYSSELNVNALELDDSALYLCASSSGQGPGYGYTFGSGTRLTVV.

The CDR3 DNA is TGTGCCAGCAGCCCGACTAGCGGGAGCGCAGATACGCAGTATTTT. Translated: CASSPTSGSADTQYF. The chain links TRBV3-1 (or the pseudogene TRBV3-2) to TRBJ2-3, with 12 nucleotides matching TRBD2. J was trimmed by 4 bases and V by 4 bases; bases with no gene match: 3. The CDR3 has 15 residues. Germline V lookup: CDR1 LGHDT, CDR2 YNNKEL (reference sequence).

The J gene is TRBJ2-1, the V gene TRBV6-2 or TRBV6-3; 7 bases match TRBD2. The CDR3 consists of 17 residues. With 4 bases clipped from V and 1 base from J, the junction kept 10 bases outside the gene matches. Per the germline V gene, CDR1 is MNHEY and CDR2 is SVGEGT. CDR3 coding DNA: TGTGCCAGCAGTTCTTTCGGGCGGGAGAGGTCCTACAATGAGCAGTTCTTC. Protein product: CASSSFGRERSYNEQFF.

J is TRBJ2-1 and V is TRBV7-2, with 11 bases fitting TRBD2. V lost 5 bases to trimming and J lost 3 bases; unmatched junction nucleotides: 6. This CDR3 comprises 16 residues. Germline-derived CDR1 and CDR2 are SGHTA and FQGNSA. CDR3 amino acids: CASSPRLAGNYNEQFF. The CDR3 DNA reads as TGTGCCAGCAGCCCACGACTAGCGGGAAACTACAATGAGCAGTTCTTC.

CDR3 region: CASKEGTEAFF. CDR3 bases: TGTGCCAGCAAAGAGGGCACTGAAGCTTTCTTT. The rearrangement links TRBV25-1 to TRBJ1-1, with D hard to call. The CDR3 spans 11 residues. Germline lookup yields CDR1 MGHDK and CDR2 SYGVNS. V was trimmed by 7 bases and J by 4 bases, leaving 7 bases between them.

The V call is TRBV7-6, the J call TRBJ1-5; no clear D. CDR1 and CDR2 (germline): SGHVS, FNYEAQ. V was pared by 0 bases and J by 7 bases, with 7 bases between. The CDR3 loop spans 13 amino acids. The CDR3 DNA follows: TGTGCCAGCAGCTTAGCGGCGGGACAGCCCCAGCATTTT. Its translation is CASSLAAGQPQHF.

This clone was found once. The chain combines TRBV6-4 with TRBJ2-7, with D possibly matching TRBD1 (6 bases). Germline V gives CDR1 MRHNA, CDR2 SNTAGT. The V and J ends lost 8 bases and 1 base respectively, with 27 bases between them. The CDR3 is 18 amino acids. DNA of the CDR3: TGTGCCAGCGATACCCCACCCCTCGAGGGACACCTATCCTACGAGCAGTACGTC. This encodes CASDTPPLEGHLSYEQYV.